Each of the 13 T cell receptor beta chains below was sequenced from the same sample in a study of graft-versus-host responses after intestinal transplantation. These receptors' antigens are unknown. Here immunoSEQ multiplex PCR was the method, and the copy in TCRdb shows in-frame clones only, minus some. The data contain about 84,000 clones, around 93% of them singletons. The sequencing used unstimulated CD4+ T cells sorted from spleen or lymph node cells, collected before transplant. These receptors originate from a human donor who was the organ donor for an intestinal transplant.

The chain is built from TRBV25-1 and TRBJ1-1; 7 bases align to TRBD1. The CDR3 is made up of 14 amino acids. Germline CDR1 MGHDK, CDR2 SYGVNS. With 4 bases clipped from V and 3 bases from J, the junction kept 5 bases outside the gene matches. In nucleotides, the CDR3 is TGTGCCAGCAGTGCCCAGGGGGGTTACACTGAAGCTTTCTTT. It encodes CASSAQGGYTEAFF.

This clone appeared a few times. The genes are TRBV30 and TRBJ2-6; D is possibly TRBD2 (6 bases). Per germline, CDR1 GTSNPN and CDR2 SVGIG (reference sequence). V lost 3 bases and J 2 bases, leaving 8 bases between the germline ends. This CDR3 spans 14 amino acids. This CDR3 reads CAWRASAGANVLTF. CDR3 coding DNA: TGTGCCTGGAGAGCTAGCGCTGGGGCCAACGTCCTGACTTTC.

The CDR3 reads CASSGPGKNIQYF. Written as DNA, the CDR3 is TGTGCCAGCAGTGGTCCCGGCAAAAACATTCAGTACTTC. The genes are TRBV6-1 and TRBJ2-4; no definite D call. With 4 bases removed from V and 3 bases from J, the gap between germline ends came to 7 bases. This CDR3 region has 13 residues. Germline values: CDR1 MNHNS, CDR2 SASEGT.

The V and J genes are TRBV29-1 and TRBJ2-1; 7 bases are a match to TRBD2. The V gene's germline CDR1 is SQVTM and CDR2 ANQGSEA. The junction had 3 bases not matched to a gene; V was cut back by 7 bases and J by 6 bases. The CDR3 extends over 11 amino acids. DNA of the CDR3: TGCAGCGCTCGGGAGGCCAATGAGCAGTTCTTC. It yields the protein CSAREANEQFF.

The V and J genes are TRBV5-4 and TRBJ1-2; D gene unclear. Looked up from germline, CDR1 is SGHNT and CDR2 is YYREEE (reference sequence). Trimming removed 0 bases from V and 8 bases from J, with 11 bases in between. The CDR3 has 13 residues. The DNA of the CDR3 is TGTGCCAGCAGCTTGGAGCGGGTTGGCGGCTACACCTTC. Translating gives CASSLERVGGYTF.

This clone was observed once. V usage is TRBV5-4 and J usage is TRBJ2-2; the match to TRBD2 covers 15 bases. V shed 4 bases, J shed 6 bases, and the junction held 4 bases outside the gene matches. The CDR3 length is 16 residues. The germline gives CDR1 SGHNT, CDR2 YYREEE (reference sequence). The CDR3 region has the DNA TGTGCCAGCAGCCAGGGACTAGCGGGGGGTTCCGGGGAGCTGTTTTTT. Amino acid sequence: CASSQGLAGGSGELFF.

The J gene is TRBJ2-4, the V gene TRBV5-1; no reliable D call. The CDR3 length is 14 residues. Germline V gene sequence: CDR1 SGHRS, CDR2 YFSETQ. The V gene lost 5 bases and the J gene lost 9 bases, with 18 bases spanning the gap. The CDR3 spells CASRETNQMAIQYF. The CDR3, as DNA: TGCGCCAGCAGAGAAACCAACCAGATGGCCATTCAGTACTTC.

The chain employs TRBV25-1 and TRBJ2-2; TRBD1 agrees at 10 bases. Germline CDR1 is MGHDK and CDR2 is SYGVNS. The CDR3 is made up of 13 amino acids. The J segment lost 6 bases and the V segment lost 6 bases, leaving 1 base of the junction unmatched. CDR3 sequence (DNA): TGTGCCAGCAGGGGACAGGGGTCCGGGGAGCTGTTTTTT. As protein: CASRGQGSGELFF.

The V call is TRBV15, the J call TRBJ1-6; D unclear. The CDR3 loop spans 13 amino acids. Germline V lookup: CDR1 LNHNV, CDR2 YYDKDF (reference sequence). V was trimmed by 0 bases and J by 8 bases, leaving 5 bases between them. CDR3 DNA sequence: TGTGCCACCAGCAGAGATCCGGATTCACCCCTCCACTTT. Protein: CATSRDPDSPLHF.

This clone has just one count. The chain carries TRBV7-2 and TRBJ2-1, with TRBD2 identical over 9 bases. Trimming cost V 5 bases and J 6 bases; bases outside gene matches: 8. The germline V gene encodes CDR1 SGHTA and CDR2 FQGNSA. This CDR3 is built from 15 residues. The CDR3 region is CASSPGASGINEQFF. The CDR3 nucleotides are TGTGCCAGCAGCCCCGGGGCTAGCGGGATCAATGAGCAGTTCTTC.

The J gene is TRBJ2-7, the V gene TRBV19, with 10 bases that match TRBD2. Germline V gene data show CDR1 as LNHDA and CDR2 as SQIVND (reference sequence). The CDR3 consists of 17 residues. The V gene end was trimmed by 4 bases and the J gene end by 4 bases; junction bases not matched to a gene: 13. The CDR3 region is CASSTRSGRPQRYEQYF. The CDR3, as DNA: TGTGCCAGTAGTACGCGTAGCGGGAGGCCACAGCGTTACGAGCAGTACTTC.

The chain has TRBV18 and TRBJ1-2; D might be TRBD1 (6 bases). CDR3 length: 16 amino acids. The V gene's germline CDR1 is KGHSH and CDR2 LQKENI. V dropped 3 bases and J dropped 1 base, with 15 bases sitting between them. The CDR3: CASSPGPTGLNYGYTF. The CDR3 DNA sequence: TGTGCCAGCTCACCGGGGCCTACAGGGCTTAACTATGGCTACACCTTC.

The chain employs TRBV6-1 and TRBJ1-1; tentatively, D is TRBD1 (5 bases). V shed 6 bases and J shed 1 base, with 9 bases lying between them. Germline V lookup: CDR1 MNHNS, CDR2 SASEGT. The CDR3 extends over 13 amino acids. The CDR3 region is CASRVQGNTEAFF. In DNA form, the CDR3 reads TGTGCCAGCAGGGTCCAGGGGAACACTGAAGCTTTCTTT.